These 14 T cell receptor beta chains came from one sample sequenced in a study of T cell repertoires in cytomegalovirus infection. TCRdb re-called the reads with MiXCR, one entry per CDR3 protein. The sample has 600,000 to 800,000 distinct CDR3 sequences, 20% to 25% seen once. The source material was CD8+ T cells from PBMCs. Receptors originate from a human donor in good health (CMV status not recorded). Some clones in this sample may be carry-over from other donors' samples.

This clonotype was counted many times. V is TRBV7-6 and J is TRBJ1-1; D is unclear. The ends were cut back, 5 bases at V and 2 bases at J, with 9 bases in the middle. The germline CDR1 and CDR2 sequences are SGHVS and FNYEAQ. The CDR3 totals 13 residues. The CDR3 loop reads CASSPGPNTEAFF. CDR3 bases: TGTGCCAGCAGCCCCGGACCAAACACTGAAGCTTTCTTT.

In this sample, this clonotype turned up many times. This chain connects TRBV28 to TRBJ2-3; perhaps D is TRBD1 or TRBD2 (6 bases each). CDR1 and CDR2 (germline): MDHEN, SYDVKM. The CDR3 contains 15 residues. V lost 10 bases to trimming and J lost 9 bases, with 26 bases between them. CDR3: CATQSRGPIGGTQYF. The CDR3 coding sequence is TGTGCCACCCAATCGCGGGGTCCCATAGGGGGGACGCAGTATTTT. Combining the CDR3 with reference TRBV28 and TRBJ2-3 gives the whole variable domain DVKVTQSSRYLVKRTGEKVFLECVQDMDHENMFWYRQDPGLGLRLIYFSYDVKMKEKGDIPEGYSVSREKKERFSLILESASTNQTSMYLCATQSRGPIGGTQYFGPGTRLTVL.

The CDR3 nucleotides read TGTGCCAGCAGCTTAGGGGCGGCTAGCGGGGAGTCAGATACGCAGTATTTT. The encoded protein is CASSLGAASGESDTQYF. This sequence joins TRBV11-2 and TRBJ2-3; TRBD2 matches at 9 bases. Unmatched junction bases numbered 9, after V lost 1 base and J lost 4 bases. CDR1 is SGHAT, CDR2 FQNNGV, per germline. The CDR3 length is 17 residues.

V is TRBV7-3 and J is TRBJ2-5; 8 bases line up with TRBD2. This CDR3 is 15 amino acids long. Trimming at V came to 5 bases and at J to 5 bases, leaving 10 bases not matched to a gene. Germline V CDR1 and CDR2: SGHTA, FQGTGA. The DNA of the CDR3 is TGTGCCAGCAGCCTTGGGGCGGGGGGCACGGAGACCCAGTACTTC. Amino acids: CASSLGAGGTETQYF.

The chain links TRBV20-1 to TRBJ2-7; D is ambiguous. V was cut by 0 bases and J by 0 bases, with 9 bases left in between. The CDR3 consists of 14 residues. Germline assignment: CDR1 DFQATT and CDR2 SNEGSKA (reference sequence). This chain's CDR3 is CSARDRQSSYEQYV. The CDR3 DNA reads TGCAGTGCTAGAGATCGCCAGAGCTCCTACGAGCAGTACGTC.

This clonotype has a count of ten or more. V usage is TRBV11-1 and J usage is TRBJ2-1; tentatively, D is TRBD1 (5 bases). The CDR3 has 15 residues. Germline CDR1 SGHAT, CDR2 FQDESV (reference sequence). V was shortened by 4 bases and J by 0 bases, with 10 bases between the two germline ends. The CDR3 protein is CASSSLGASYNEQFF. Here the CDR3 DNA reads TGTGCCAGCAGCTCTTTAGGGGCCTCCTACAATGAGCAGTTCTTC.

The chain recombines TRBV7-4 with TRBJ1-6; D is unclear. The CDR3 runs to 14 residues. The V end lost 3 bases, the J end lost 7 bases, and 10 bases lay between the germline ends. Germline V CDR1 and CDR2: SGHVT, SQSDAQ. The CDR3 protein is CASSFGQANSPLHF. CDR3 nucleotides: TGTGCCAGCAGCTTTGGCCAGGCGAATTCACCCCTCCACTTT.

There are a few counts of this clonotype. The rearrangement links TRBV27 to TRBJ2-7; tentative D call: TRBD2 (7 bases). CDR1 MNHEY and CDR2 SMNVEV come from the germline V gene (reference sequence). V was trimmed by 8 bases and J by 3 bases, leaving 20 bases between them. The CDR3 runs 15 residues. CDR3 bases: TGTGCCAGCTCGGCGGGGGCAGGGAATCTCTACGAGCAGTACGTC. Translation: CASSAGAGNLYEQYV.

This clonotype was counted only a few times. The chain carries TRBV15 and TRBJ2-2, with D hard to call. Trimming took off 4 bases at V and 3 bases at J, with 9 bases between the two ends. The CDR3 contains 14 residues. Germline V gene data show CDR1 as LNHNV and CDR2 as YYDKDF (reference sequence). The DNA of the CDR3 is TGTGCCACCAGCATAGACGGAGACACCGGGGAGCTGTTTTTT. The encoded protein is CATSIDGDTGELFF.

CDR3 region: CASSFGRPRNEQFF. The CDR3 nucleotides read TGTGCCAGCAGCTTCGGCAGGCCCCGCAATGAGCAGTTCTTC. This chain connects TRBV5-6 to TRBJ2-1; no definite D call. CDR3 length equals 14 residues. The germline V gene has CDR1 SGHDT and CDR2 YYEEEE. The V gene lost 2 bases and the J gene lost 6 bases, with 12 bases spanning the gap.

This clonotype was counted between two and nine times. The CDR3 DNA follows: TGTGCCAGCAGCTTAGGATTCAGGGGGTCCCAAAGACGCACAGATACGCAGTATTTT. The encoded protein is CASSLGFRGSQRRTDTQYF. The chain couples TRBV7-6 to TRBJ2-3; 7 nucleotides agree with TRBD1. Germline values: CDR1 SGHVS, CDR2 FNYEAQ. This CDR3 comprises 19 residues. V lost 1 base to trimming and J lost 1 base; unmatched junction nucleotides: 14.

The chain joins TRBV6-2 or TRBV6-3 to TRBJ2-7; no reliable D call. Germline assignment: CDR1 MNHEY and CDR2 SVGEGT. V gave up 5 bases and J gave up 2 bases, with 10 bases separating them. The CDR3 covers 13 residues. This CDR3 reads CASSPSMTYEQYV. DNA for the CDR3: TGTGCCAGCAGTCCCTCGATGACCTACGAGCAGTACGTC.

This clonotype turned up a few times. The rearrangement links TRBV7-8 to TRBJ2-1, with TRBD2 matching over 9 bases. CDR3 length equals 16 residues. The germline V gene encodes CDR1 SGHVS and CDR2 FQNEAQ. V was clipped by 1 base and J by 8 bases; unmatched bases: 9. CDR3 in amino acids: CASSLGGAGGAHEQFF. Written as DNA, the CDR3 is TGTGCCAGCAGCTTAGGTGGCGCGGGGGGGGCCCATGAGCAGTTCTTC.

The genes are TRBV28 and TRBJ2-4; a possible D gene is TRBD2 (5 bases). This CDR3 region has 16 residues. Germline V gives CDR1 MDHEN, CDR2 SYDVKM. V lost 6 bases, J lost 0 bases, and 15 bases lay in between. CDR3 loop: CASRRWLDLAKNIQYF. CDR3 in DNA: TGTGCCAGCAGGCGTTGGTTGGACTTAGCCAAAAACATTCAGTACTTC. The full variable domain, in which reference TRBV28 and TRBJ2-4 provide the parts outside the CDR3, is DVKVTQSSRYLVKRTGEKVFLECVQDMDHENMFWYRQDPGLGLRLIYFSYDVKMKEKGDIPEGYSVSREKKERFSLILESASTNQTSMYLCASRRWLDLAKNIQYFGAGTRLSVL.